These 27 T cell receptor beta chains originate from one sample sequenced in a study of molecular identifiers for immune sequencing clone quantification. TCRdb fed the PCR reads into MiXCR, producing one record per CDR3 protein. This table has 600,000 to 650,000 distinct CDR3 sequences, roughly 21% appearing once. Specimen: naive CD8+ T cells from blood, with Jurkat cell RNA spiked in. Subset here: FACS-sorted CD8+CD4-CCR7+CD45RA+ naive T cells. These receptors came from a human donor in good health. Some libraries in this study had Jurkat cell RNA spiked in.

This clonotype was recorded at least ten times. The gene calls are TRBV28 and TRBJ2-5; D possibly uses TRBD1 or TRBD2 (5 bases each). This CDR3 is 13 amino acids long. Germline CDR1 MDHEN, CDR2 SYDVKM. Trimming shortened V by 5 bases and J by 4 bases, and 11 bases separated the two germline ends. The CDR3 DNA reads TGTGCCAGCAGTCCCCGGGGCTCAGAGACCCAGTACTTC. Its protein is CASSPRGSETQYF.

This clonotype was detected ten times or more. The rearrangement uses TRBV7-8 and TRBJ2-1, with D perhaps TRBD2 (6 bases). Germline loops: CDR1 SGHVS, CDR2 FQNEAQ. V dropped 5 bases and J dropped 5 bases, with 16 bases sitting between them. The CDR3 has 15 residues. The CDR3 loop is CASSPQRLVNNEQFF. The CDR3 DNA reads TGTGCCAGCAGCCCTCAGAGACTAGTTAACAATGAGCAGTTCTTC. The complete variable domain, with remaining parts taken from reference TRBV7-8 and TRBJ2-1, reads GAGVSQSPRYKVAKRGQDVALRCDPISGHVSLFWYQQALGQGPEFLTYFQNEAQLDKSGLPSDRFFAERPEGSVSTLKIQRTQQEDSAVYLCASSPQRLVNNEQFFGPGTRLTVL.

Details on this clonotype: It may be a read error: a sequence one base away is much more abundant. This sequence joins TRBV12-5 and TRBJ1-2; D is undetermined. Germline V lookup: CDR1 LGHNT, CDR2 FRNRAP. CDR3 length: 15 amino acids. CDR3 sequence: CASGFPIDQYYGYAF. In DNA form, the CDR3 reads TGTGCTAGTGGTTTTCCCATCGACCAGTACTATGGCTACGCCTTC.

This chain links TRBV5-1 with TRBJ2-1, with D perhaps being TRBD1 or TRBD2 (5 bases each). The germline gives CDR1 SGHRS, CDR2 YFSETQ. Trimming removed 1 base at V and 7 bases at J, with 18 bases between. The CDR3 extends over 16 amino acids. The CDR3 sequence: CASSLSSGPAVNEQFF. As DNA, the CDR3 is TGCGCCAGCAGCTTGTCCTCGGGACCGGCGGTGAATGAGCAGTTCTTC.

A word on this clonotype: One end of the junction fails to match germline, which may point to a read error. The rearrangement links TRBV3-1 to TRBJ2-7, with D perhaps TRBD1 or TRBD2 (5 bases each). The CDR3 sequence is 15 residues long. Looked up from germline, CDR1 is LGHDT and CDR2 is YNNKEL (reference sequence). CDR3 protein: CASSQDSGAGRERYF. DNA for the CDR3: TGTGCCAGCAGCCAAGATAGTGGGGCAGGGAGAGAGCGGTACTTC.

In its sample, this clonotype was seen a few times. One base away lies a much larger clone, so this may be a sequencing read error. Lacking the conserved final phenylalanine or tryptophan, this CDR3 likely reflects a read error. The genes are TRBV7-8 and TRBJ1-5; tentative D call: TRBD1 (5 bases). The germline gives CDR1 SGHVS, CDR2 FQNEAQ. The CDR3 covers 14 residues. The V gene lost 5 bases and the J gene lost 6 bases, with 14 bases spanning the gap. CDR3 sequence: CASSGVYGAQPQHS. The CDR3, as DNA: TGTGCCAGCAGCGGGGTATATGGGGCTCAGCCCCAGCATTCT.

This clonotype has a count of ten or more. The CDR3 nucleotides read TGTGCCGTGCGGGGGGGTACCTACAATGAGCAGTTCTTC. This sequence encodes CAVRGGTYNEQFF. The chain links TRBV6-2 or TRBV6-3 to TRBJ2-1; 9 nucleotides match TRBD2. From germline, CDR1 is MNHEY and CDR2 SVGEGT. Unmatched junction bases numbered 4, after V lost 11 bases and J lost 2 bases. CDR3 length: 13 amino acids.

The sample holds many counts of this clonotype. The chain has TRBV7-9 and TRBJ2-7; D is unclear. This CDR3 is built from 13 residues. The ends were cut back, 4 bases at V and 3 bases at J, with 10 bases in the middle. From germline, CDR1 is SEHNR and CDR2 FQNEAQ (reference sequence). The CDR3 DNA reads as TGTGCCAGCAGCTCTCTGTTAGACTACGAGCAGTACTTC. Its translation: CASSSLLDYEQYF.

This clonotype occurred many times. The chain joins TRBV12-5 to TRBJ2-5, with D tentatively TRBD2 (7 bases). CDR1 is LGHNT, CDR2 FRNRAP, per germline. The CDR3 is 14 amino acids. The V gene lost 2 bases and the J gene lost 10 bases, with 17 bases spanning the gap. Here the CDR3 DNA reads TGTGCTAGTGGTTTGCGGGGGGCTGTTCAGGACCAGTACTTC. It is translated as CASGLRGAVQDQYF.

This clonotype was observed a handful of times. V is TRBV21-1 and J is TRBJ2-4; the D call of TRBD1 is as the table states it, not checked on the DNA. TRBV21-1 represents a pseudogene. The CDR3 spans 20 residues. CDR3 region: CASSNPGTWTDLLAKNIQYF. CDR3 DNA: TGTGCCAGCAGCAATCCGGGTACGTGGACAGACTTACTAGCCAAAAACATTCAGTACTTC.

Ten or more counts support this clonotype. CDR3 loop: CASSLDGRPGYNEQFF. CDR3 DNA sequence: TGCGCCAGCAGCTTGGACGGTCGTCCAGGCTACAATGAGCAGTTCTTC. The chain employs TRBV5-1 and TRBJ2-1, with D unclear. CDR3 length: 16 amino acids. The ends were cut back, 0 bases at V and 3 bases at J, with 13 bases in the middle. CDR1 SGHRS and CDR2 YFSETQ come from the germline V gene.

V and J are TRBV10-1 and TRBJ2-7; D is perhaps TRBD1 or TRBD2 (5 bases each). The germline V and J ends were trimmed by 8 bases and 2 bases, with 16 bases remaining between them. The CDR3 extends over 14 amino acids. Germline lookup yields CDR1 WNHNN and CDR2 SYGVQD (reference sequence). The DNA for the CDR3 is TGCGCCAGCGGGGGACGACCGATTGCCTACGAGCAGTACTTC. Translation: CASGGRPIAYEQYF.

This clonotype was found a few times. The junction departs from the called germline gene at one end, perhaps through a read error. In DNA, the CDR3 is TGTGCCAGTGGTATGGGAACCCGTGGTGTCCCTGAAGCTTTCTTT. Its protein product is CASGMGTRGVPEAFF. The rearrangement joins TRBV19 to TRBJ1-1; D is unclear. Per germline, CDR1 LNHDA and CDR2 SQIVND (reference sequence). The CDR3 runs to 15 residues.

This clonotype has at least ten counts. This chain uses TRBV11-2 with TRBJ2-3; D is perhaps TRBD1 or TRBD2 (5 bases each). The germline V gene encodes CDR1 SGHAT and CDR2 FQNNGV. V gave up 1 base and J gave up 4 bases, with 9 bases separating them. This CDR3 is built from 14 residues. CDR3 DNA sequence: TGTGCCAGCAGCTTAGGGCTGGGACCAGATACGCAGTATTTT. Protein product: CASSLGLGPDTQYF.

This clonotype has more than one count but fewer than ten. The chain employs TRBV4-2 and TRBJ1-1; TRBD1 is a possible D gene (6 bases). With 1 base removed from V and 5 bases from J, the gap between germline ends came to 11 bases. Looked up from germline, CDR1 is LGHNA and CDR2 is YNFKEQ. This CDR3 is 14 amino acids long. The CDR3 coding sequence is TGTGCCAGCAGCCAAGGGGCAGGGGCGACTGAAGCTTTCTTT. Protein: CASSQGAGATEAFF.

The chain uses TRBV5-4 and TRBJ2-1, with TRBD1 matching over 7 bases. With 4 bases clipped from V and 6 bases from J, the junction kept 10 bases outside the gene matches. Germline CDR1 reads SGHNT; CDR2 reads YYREEE (reference sequence). The CDR3 is made up of 15 amino acids. The DNA for the CDR3 is TGTGCCAGCAGCAACGTCGGTACAGGGGCCAATGAGCAGTTCTTC. Residues: CASSNVGTGANEQFF.

This clonotype came up a few times. V usage is TRBV19 and J usage is TRBJ2-5; 13 bases fit TRBD2. The CDR3 totals 15 residues. With V trimmed by 1 base and J by 4 bases, 0 bases remained unmatched. From germline, CDR1 is LNHDA and CDR2 SQIVND (reference sequence). CDR3 protein: CASSIGLAGGETQYF. DNA of the CDR3: TGTGCCAGTAGTATAGGACTAGCGGGAGGAGAGACCCAGTACTTC.

This clonotype was counted at least ten times. The chain recombines TRBV12-3 or TRBV12-4 with TRBJ2-3, with 10 bases lining up with TRBD2. CDR3 length: 16 amino acids. V lost 7 bases and J lost 0; bases outside the gene matches: 7. The CDR3 sequence is CASTSGGLASTDTQYF. CDR3 coding DNA: TGTGCCAGCACCTCAGGGGGACTAGCGAGCACAGATACGCAGTATTTT.

This clonotype has just a few counts. V gene TRBV4-3 combines with J gene TRBJ2-1, with 10 bases fitting TRBD2. With V trimmed by 2 bases and J by 8 bases, 12 bases remained unmatched. This CDR3 is built from 17 residues. Germline V gene lookup returns CDR1 LGHNA and CDR2 YSLEER. CDR3 nucleotides: TGCGCCAGCAGCCAACACCGGAGCGGGGGGGGGTGGTATGAGCAGTTCTTC. This sequence encodes CASSQHRSGGGWYEQFF.

The sample holds many counts of this clonotype. This chain connects TRBV4-2 to TRBJ1-5; D is undetermined. Germline loops: CDR1 LGHNA, CDR2 YNFKEQ. The V end was cut by 0 bases, the J end by 5 bases, with 8 bases between. The CDR3 runs to 14 residues. The CDR3 protein is CASSQESGYQPQHF. The CDR3 nucleotides read TGTGCCAGCAGCCAAGAGTCGGGATATCAGCCCCAGCATTTT.

This clonotype was counted a single time. Since a much larger clone is just one base distant, this may be a read error. The chain couples TRBV28 to TRBJ2-2, with D possibly called TRBD1 or TRBD2 (6 bases each). The CDR3 has 15 residues. Germline assignment: CDR1 MDHEN and CDR2 SYDVKM. DNA for the CDR3: TGTGCCAGCAGTTTGTACAGGGAGAACACCGGGGGGCTGTTTTTT. It translates to CASSLYRENTGGLFF.

On this clonotype: A much larger clone is a single base away; this may be a read error. The chain is built from TRBV7-9 and TRBJ1-1; D unresolved. The germline gives CDR1 SEHNR, CDR2 FQNEAQ (reference sequence). This CDR3 has 14 residues. V was cut by 1 base and J by 6 bases, with 12 bases left in between. CDR3 residues: CASSLEAGNAEAFF. The DNA of the CDR3 is TGTGCCAGCAGCTTAGAGGCGGGCAACGCTGAAGCTTTCTTT.

As concerns this clonotype: Being one base from a much bigger clone, this may be a read error. The chain couples TRBV30 to TRBJ2-5; D is unclear. V was clipped by 1 base and J by 5 bases, with 17 bases between them. CDR1 and CDR2 (germline): GTSNPN, SVGIG (reference sequence). The CDR3 has 15 residues. CDR3 DNA sequence: TGTGCCTGGAGTGACCCCCGGTCTCCGCATGAGACCCAGTACTTC. Translated, it gives CAWSDPRSPHETQYF.

This clonotype has ten or more counts. The gene calls are TRBV7-6 and TRBJ1-1, with D maybe TRBD1 (5 bases). Germline values: CDR1 SGHVS, CDR2 FNYEAQ. The germline V and J ends were trimmed by 6 bases and 3 bases, with 17 bases remaining between them. The CDR3 is 15 residues long. The CDR3 is CASRGPGGSDTEAFF. The CDR3 region has the DNA TGTGCCAGCAGGGGGCCGGGAGGGTCGGACACTGAAGCTTTCTTT.

The chain has TRBV30 and TRBJ2-7; D gene ambiguous. The V end was cut by 1 base, the J end by 5 bases, with 12 bases between. The germline CDR1 and CDR2 sequences are GTSNPN and SVGIG (reference sequence). This CDR3 has 13 amino acids. CDR3 residues: CAWSEVGWNEQYF. The CDR3 bases are TGTGCCTGGAGTGAGGTGGGGTGGAACGAGCAGTACTTC.

This clonotype was seen at least ten times. The chain recombines TRBV3-1 with TRBJ1-1, with D possibly matching TRBD1 (5 bases). The V end was cut by 1 base, the J end by 5 bases, with 17 bases between. The CDR3 consists of 16 residues. Germline V gives CDR1 LGHDT, CDR2 YNNKEL (reference sequence). CDR3 nucleotides: TGTGCCAGCAGCCAAGTGCTTAACCGGGGGGATACTGAAGCTTTCTTT. Translating gives CASSQVLNRGDTEAFF.

This clonotype was recorded at least ten times. CDR3 nucleotides: TGTGCCAGCAGCCCCGGGACCACCGATGGAGATACGCAGTATTTT. Amino acid sequence: CASSPGTTDGDTQYF. The V call is TRBV7-3, the J call TRBJ2-3; D is perhaps TRBD1 or TRBD2 (5 bases each). The CDR3 has 15 residues. The germline V and J ends were trimmed by 5 bases and 5 bases, with 17 bases remaining between them. The germline V gene has CDR1 SGHTA and CDR2 FQGTGA.